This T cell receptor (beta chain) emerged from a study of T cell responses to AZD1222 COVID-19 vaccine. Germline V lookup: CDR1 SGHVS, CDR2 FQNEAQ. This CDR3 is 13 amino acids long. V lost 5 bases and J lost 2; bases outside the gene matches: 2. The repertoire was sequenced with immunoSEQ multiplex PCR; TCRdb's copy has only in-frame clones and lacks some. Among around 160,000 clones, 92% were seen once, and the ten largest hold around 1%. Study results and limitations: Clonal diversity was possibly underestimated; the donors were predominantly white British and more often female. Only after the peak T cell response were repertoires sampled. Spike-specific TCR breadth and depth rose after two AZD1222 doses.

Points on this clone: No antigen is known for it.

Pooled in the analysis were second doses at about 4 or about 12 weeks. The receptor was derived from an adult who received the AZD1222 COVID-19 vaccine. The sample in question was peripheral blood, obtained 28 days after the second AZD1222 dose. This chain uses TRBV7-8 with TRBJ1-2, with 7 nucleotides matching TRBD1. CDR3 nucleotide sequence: TGTGCCAGCAGCATACAGGGGAACTATGGCTACACCTTC. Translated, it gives CASSIQGNYGYTF. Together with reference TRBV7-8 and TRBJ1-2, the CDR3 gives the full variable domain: GAGVSQSPRYKVAKRGQDVALRCDPISGHVSLFWYQQALGQGPEFLTYFQNEAQLDKSGLPSDRFFAERPEGSVSTLKIQRTQQEDSAVYLCASSIQGNYGYTFGSGTRLTVV.